These 28 T cell receptor beta chains originate from one sample sequenced in a study of T-cell memory formation after mild COVID-19. TCRdb recomputed calls from the 5' RACE reads with MiXCR, one row per CDR3 protein. The data contain fewer than 350,000 distinct CDR3 sequences, roughly 13% of them singletons. Sample: PBMCs or a T cell subset sorted from them (not recorded which). The receptor set was obtained from a man in his late teens or twenties who had mild COVID-19 (a few samples of this study predate the infection). Cell type and time point are not known.

This clonotype was counted a few times. The chain has TRBV7-3 and TRBJ2-7, with 8 bases lining up with TRBD1. The CDR3 is 14 residues long. V dropped 3 bases and J dropped 3; count of bases not matched to a gene: 4. Germline V gene sequence: CDR1 SGHTA, CDR2 FQGTGA. The CDR3 DNA follows: TGTGCCAGCAGCTTGGGGACAGGATACTACGAGCAGTACTTC. Translated, it gives CASSLGTGYYEQYF.

There are many counts of this clonotype. This sequence joins TRBV7-3 and TRBJ2-3; D is possibly TRBD1 or TRBD2 (5 bases each). Per germline, CDR1 SGHTA and CDR2 FQGTGA. Trimming shortened V by 2 bases and J by 2 bases, and 8 bases separated the two germline ends. CDR3 length: 14 residues. CDR3 amino acids: CASSLGDDTDTQYF. The CDR3 bases are TGTGCCAGCAGCTTAGGGGACGACACAGATACGCAGTATTTT. Using reference TRBV7-3 and TRBJ2-3 for the parts outside the CDR3, the full variable domain is GAGVSQTPSNKVTEKGKYVELRCDPISGHTALYWYRQSLGQGPEFLIYFQGTGAADDSGLPNDRFFAVRPEGSVSTLKIQRTERGDSAVYLCASSLGDDTDTQYFGPGTRLTVL.

The chain joins TRBV7-9 to TRBJ1-1, with D perhaps TRBD1 (6 bases). Germline lookup yields CDR1 SEHNR and CDR2 FQNEAQ (reference sequence). Trimming left V 6 bases short and J 7 bases short, with 9 bases between. The CDR3 is made up of 11 amino acids. The CDR3 nucleotides read TGTGCCAGCAGGGGACACCTTGAAGCTTTCTTT. Residues: CASRGHLEAFF.

The chain links TRBV7-6 to TRBJ1-2; 9 bases fit TRBD1. This CDR3 spans 18 amino acids. V trimming: 1 base; J trimming: 6 bases; junction bases outside the gene matches: 15. The germline V gene encodes CDR1 SGHVS and CDR2 FNYEAQ. CDR3 sequence reads: CASSLVWVKGTGSNGYTF. In DNA, the CDR3 is TGTGCCAGCAGCTTAGTGTGGGTCAAGGGGACAGGGAGTAATGGCTACACCTTC.

The chain combines TRBV3-1 with TRBJ1-1; 11 bases are a match to TRBD1. Looked up from germline, CDR1 is LGHDT and CDR2 is YNNKEL (reference sequence). The CDR3 covers 15 residues. The V and J ends lost 6 bases and 4 bases, in that order; junction bases with no gene match: 7. The CDR3 DNA sequence: TGTGCCAGCAGGACCTCCGGGACAGGGGGCACTGAAGCTTTCTTT. It codes for CASRTSGTGGTEAFF.

The sample holds a few counts of this clonotype. The V gene is TRBV20-1, the J gene TRBJ1-4, with 7 bases lining up with TRBD1. There are 13 residues in the CDR3. The germline gives CDR1 DFQATT, CDR2 SNEGSKA (reference sequence). The V and J ends lost 5 bases and 5 bases, in that order; junction bases with no gene match: 5. The CDR3 DNA follows: TGCAGTGCTGCGGGACAGCGAAATGAAAAACTGTTTTTT. Translated: CSAAGQRNEKLFF.

The V call is TRBV6-5, the J call TRBJ1-6; D gene ambiguous. This CDR3 contains 12 residues. CDR1 and CDR2 (germline): MNHEY, SVGAGI. The ends were cut back, 8 bases at V and 8 bases at J, with 10 bases in the middle. DNA for the CDR3: TGTGCCAGCGGGCGCGGGTATTCACCCCTCCACTTT. It translates to CASGRGYSPLHF.

The chain has TRBV15 and TRBJ2-7; the D gene is possibly TRBD1 (5 bases). The CDR3 spans 13 residues. The V and J ends lost 3 bases and 3 bases respectively, with 9 bases between them. Germline V CDR1 and CDR2: LNHNV, YYDKDF (reference sequence). The CDR3 loop reads CATSSGANYEQYF. CDR3 DNA: TGTGCCACCAGCAGTGGGGCCAACTACGAGCAGTACTTC.

This clonotype occurred many times. This chain connects TRBV29-1 to TRBJ2-5, with D possibly TRBD2 on 5 matching bases. CDR1 SQVTM and CDR2 ANQGSEA come from the germline V gene. There are 13 residues in the CDR3. Trimming cost V 5 bases and J 2 bases, with 12 bases left between them. Written as DNA, the CDR3 is TGCAGCGTTAACGGGGTCTCTCAAGAGACCCAGTACTTC. Its translation is CSVNGVSQETQYF.

The chain uses TRBV6-5 and TRBJ2-1; no firm D call. The germline V and J ends were trimmed by 5 bases and 0 bases, with 14 bases remaining between them. This CDR3 is 16 amino acids long. Germline CDR1 reads MNHEY; CDR2 reads SVGAGI. The CDR3 DNA follows: TGTGCCAGCAGTACCCGGACGTCCCTCTCCTACAATGAGCAGTTCTTC. Amino acid sequence: CASSTRTSLSYNEQFF.

This clonotype was observed a few times. CDR3: CSVESPGGRKQFF. In DNA, the CDR3 is TGCAGCGTTGAATCTCCGGGGGGTAGGAAGCAGTTCTTC. The rearrangement links TRBV29-1 to TRBJ2-1, with TRBD2 identical over 7 bases. The V and J ends lost 2 bases and 11 bases, in that order; junction bases with no gene match: 9. This CDR3 is 13 amino acids long. The germline CDR1 and CDR2 sequences are SQVTM and ANQGSEA.

This clonotype was observed a few times. The rearrangement uses TRBV3-1 and TRBJ1-4, with 7 bases that match TRBD1. The germline CDR1 and CDR2 sequences are LGHDT and YNNKEL (reference sequence). This CDR3 is 15 amino acids long. The V gene end was trimmed by 7 bases and the J gene end by 8 bases; junction bases not matched to a gene: 13. This chain's CDR3 is CASNDRGGGEEKLFF. In DNA, the CDR3 is TGTGCCAGCAACGATCGAGGAGGGGGCGAGGAAAAACTGTTTTTT.

The chain is built from TRBV10-3 and TRBJ2-7, with D uncertain. CDR1 and CDR2 (germline): ENHRY, SYGVKD. Trimming took off 3 bases at V and 4 bases at J, with 10 bases between the two ends. This CDR3 contains 13 residues. The CDR3 protein is CAISDPGGYEQYF. Written as DNA, the CDR3 is TGTGCCATCAGTGACCCAGGCGGTTACGAGCAGTACTTC.

This chain uses TRBV4-1 with TRBJ2-1; D ambiguous. Germline CDR1 MGHRA, CDR2 YSYEKL. This CDR3 region has 17 residues. Deletions cut 0 bases from V and 0 bases from J, with 12 bases between. The CDR3 bases are TGCGCCAGCAGCCAAGACCCCCCCAGGAGCTCCTACAATGAGCAGTTCTTC. It specifies CASSQDPPRSSYNEQFF.

Only one count was recorded for this clonotype. This chain connects TRBV6-5 to TRBJ1-5; D unresolved. The CDR3 runs to 14 residues. V lost 2 bases and J lost 10, with 15 bases in between. The V gene's germline CDR1 is MNHEY and CDR2 SVGAGI. Here the CDR3 reads CASSYVRTPNPQHF. As DNA, the CDR3 is TGTGCCAGCAGTTACGTCCGGACTCCTAATCCCCAGCATTTT.

This clonotype has a handful of counts. The rearrangement joins TRBV29-1 to TRBJ1-1, with no clear D. Per the germline V gene, CDR1 is SQVTM and CDR2 is ANQGSEA. The CDR3 runs 13 residues. The V end was cut by 3 bases, the J end by 0 bases, with 8 bases between. The chain's CDR3 is CSVEKLLNTEAFF. The CDR3 DNA reads TGCAGCGTTGAGAAGCTCTTGAACACTGAAGCTTTCTTT.

V gene TRBV4-1 combines with J gene TRBJ2-5; no reliable D call. Germline CDR1 reads MGHRA; CDR2 reads YSYEKL. The V gene lost 2 bases and the J gene lost 4 bases, with 14 bases spanning the gap. CDR3 size: 15 residues. The CDR3: CASSQMGGYGETQYF. CDR3 in DNA: TGCGCCAGCAGCCAAATGGGTGGGTACGGAGAGACCCAGTACTTC.

The table lists this clonotype with a few counts. The CDR3 loop is CASVPAGAGFGYGYTF. The CDR3 DNA sequence: TGTGCCAGCGTACCCGCCGGGGCAGGGTTTGGCTATGGCTACACCTTC. V usage is TRBV6-5 and J usage is TRBJ1-2, with D tentatively TRBD1 (5 bases). V was trimmed by 8 bases and J by 4 bases, leaving 23 bases between them. The length of the CDR3 is 16 residues. Germline V gene sequence: CDR1 MNHEY, CDR2 SVGAGI.

This clonotype was detected a few times. This may be a read error: a much more frequent sequence differs by one nucleotide. The chain carries TRBV19 and TRBJ2-5, with 8 bases that match TRBD2. This CDR3 region has 15 residues. Germline CDR1 is LNHDA and CDR2 is SQIVND (reference sequence). Losses at the gene ends were 3 bases for V and 8 bases for J; bases not matched to a gene: 11. CDR3 region: CASSMTGGGLTTQYF. In DNA, the CDR3 is TGTGCCAGTAGTATGACTGGCGGGGGGCTTACAACCCAGTACTTC.

V gene TRBV20-1 combines with J gene TRBJ2-7; 9 bases map to TRBD1. The V segment lost 0 bases and the J segment 4 bases; nucleotides outside the gene matches: 7. This CDR3 is 15 amino acids long. Germline V gene lookup returns CDR1 DFQATT and CDR2 SNEGSKA (reference sequence). CDR3 sequence: CSARDLTGGVYEQYF. As DNA, the CDR3 is TGCAGTGCTAGAGATCTGACAGGGGGGGTGTACGAGCAGTACTTC.

The CDR3: CASSLLQETLLHGAFF. CDR3 in DNA: TGTGCCAGCAGCCTTTTGCAGGAGACGCTACTTCACGGGGCTTTCTTT. The chain uses TRBV7-9 and TRBJ1-1; D gene uncertain. V lost 5 bases, J lost 11 bases, and 27 bases lay in between. Per germline, CDR1 SEHNR and CDR2 FQNEAQ (reference sequence). The CDR3 contains 16 residues.

There are a few counts of this clonotype. The DNA for the CDR3 is TGTGCCAGCAGCTTAGATAGCGGGGGGGTAGGGACCCAGTACTTC. Encoded protein: CASSLDSGGVGTQYF. The chain couples TRBV11-2 to TRBJ2-5, with TRBD2 identical over 11 bases. V dropped 0 bases and J dropped 7; count of bases not matched to a gene: 4. CDR1 SGHAT and CDR2 FQNNGV come from the germline V gene. This CDR3 contains 15 residues.

This clonotype was found a few times. The V call is TRBV7-3, the J call TRBJ2-1, with 9 bases that match TRBD1. The CDR3 has 16 residues. Germline V gene data show CDR1 as SGHTA and CDR2 as FQGTGA. The ends lost 4 bases at V and 10 bases at J; junction bases unmatched: 14. DNA for the CDR3: TGTGCCAGCAGCTACTTTGGGTCCCGGGACAGGGACGAGCAGTTCTTC. Translation: CASSYFGSRDRDEQFF.

This clonotype turned up a few times. This chain joins TRBV7-9 and TRBJ2-2; no definite D call. Trimming took 1 base from V and 4 from J, leaving 10 bases between them. The CDR3 sequence is 15 residues long. Germline V gives CDR1 SEHNR, CDR2 FQNEAQ (reference sequence). CDR3 residues: CASSLVTGLTGELFF. The CDR3 coding sequence is TGTGCCAGCAGCTTAGTGACTGGTCTCACCGGGGAGCTGTTTTTT.

This clonotype was detected a few times. V and J are TRBV7-3 and TRBJ1-2; TRBD1 agrees at 7 bases. With 5 bases clipped from V and 6 bases from J, the junction kept 9 bases outside the gene matches. The CDR3 is 14 amino acids. CDR1 and CDR2 (germline): SGHTA, FQGTGA. CDR3 coding DNA: TGTGCCAGCAGCCCGGCCCACAGGGGCAATGGCTACACCTTC. This translates into CASSPAHRGNGYTF.

This clonotype has at least ten counts. V is TRBV20-1 and J is TRBJ2-1; 7 positions match TRBD1. The CDR3 has 15 amino acids. Germline CDR1 DFQATT, CDR2 SNEGSKA (reference sequence). V lost 0 bases and J lost 5; bases outside the gene matches: 7. This chain's CDR3 is CSARDFDRVDNEQFF. The CDR3, as DNA: TGCAGTGCTAGAGACTTTGACAGGGTGGACAATGAGCAGTTCTTC.

In this sample, this clonotype turned up a few times. The chain employs TRBV7-2 and TRBJ1-3; the match to TRBD1 covers 8 bases. CDR1 and CDR2 (germline): SGHTA, FQGNSA. V shed 5 bases, J shed 2 bases, and the junction held 5 bases outside the gene matches. The length of the CDR3 is 15 residues. The CDR3 sequence: CASSKQGGTGNTIYF. CDR3 nucleotide sequence: TGTGCCAGCAGCAAACAGGGGGGAACTGGAAACACCATATATTTT.

This clonotype came up a few times. The J gene is TRBJ2-3, the V gene TRBV11-2; D is uncertain. CDR1 and CDR2 (germline): SGHAT, FQNNGV. The CDR3 has 12 amino acids. V was shortened by 5 bases and J by 11 bases, with 14 bases between the two germline ends. CDR3 sequence: CASSESKVRQYF. The CDR3 DNA sequence: TGTGCCAGCAGCGAGTCTAAAGTTAGGCAGTATTTT.